The sequence of this TCR beta chain was determined in a study of breast tumors, draining lymph nodes, adjacent tissues. Study conclusions and caveats: Compared with basal-like, luminal-like tumors shared significantly more repertoire with nontumor tissue. Most tumor T cells seemingly derive from lymph node, then expand in tumor. Data only fit, rather than demonstrated, lymph node origin of most tumor T cells. Tumor repertoires ranked between lymph nodes and nontumor tissue in diversity, with V and J gene preferences.

TCRdb fed the multiplex PCR reads into MiXCR, producing one record per CDR3 protein. The sample lists over 20,000 distinct CDR3 sequences, approximately 23% occurring once. CDR3 size: 14 residues. Germline V lookup: CDR1 SGHTA, CDR2 FQGNSA. Trimming removed 5 bases from V and 0 bases from J, with 10 bases in between. This clonotype has a handful of counts. Its matching antigen is unknown. The sample was breast tumor tissue. The chain employs TRBV7-2 and TRBJ1-1, with TRBD1 as a possible D gene (6 bases). The source is a female donor with breast cancer. Some clones in this sample may be carry-over from other donors' samples. The CDR3 is CASSRQALNTEAFF. The CDR3 nucleotides are TGTGCCAGCAGCCGACAGGCCTTGAACACTGAAGCTTTCTTT.